Presented here are 11 T cell receptor beta chains from one specimen sequenced in a study of blood T cell repertoires in COVID-19. Clones were read by immunoSEQ multiplex PCR, and TCRdb kept only the in-frame ones, dropping some. The table includes under 400,000 clones, approximately 89% detected once. Source material: peripheral blood. The receptor set was obtained from a woman aged 60 to 75 with COVID-19, enrolled during active disease.

V usage is TRBV5-4 and J usage is TRBJ1-2, with 9 bases matching TRBD1. The CDR3 totals 13 residues. Germline CDR1 is SGHNT and CDR2 is YYREEE (reference sequence). V trimming: 3 bases; J trimming: 8 bases; junction bases outside the gene matches: 5. In DNA form, the CDR3 reads TGTGCCAGCAGCTGGGACAGGGACCTGGGCTACACCTTC. As protein: CASSWDRDLGYTF.

This chain uses TRBV19 with TRBJ1-2, with a tentative D call TRBD1 (6 bases). Looked up from germline, CDR1 is LNHDA and CDR2 is SQIVND (reference sequence). The CDR3 contains 14 residues. Trimming cost V 3 bases and J 2 bases, with 10 bases left between them. The CDR3 spells CASSIRTENYGYTF. The CDR3 DNA sequence: TGTGCCAGTAGTATCCGGACAGAGAACTATGGCTACACCTTC.

The chain joins TRBV19 to TRBJ2-2; perhaps TRBD2 as D (6 bases). This CDR3 comprises 15 residues. Germline lookup yields CDR1 LNHDA and CDR2 SQIVND (reference sequence). V was trimmed by 8 bases and J by 3 bases, leaving 16 bases between them. The CDR3 spells CASVRGGLYTGELFF. The CDR3 DNA sequence: TGTGCCAGTGTTCGTGGGGGACTCTACACCGGGGAGCTGTTTTTT.

V is TRBV5-1 and J is TRBJ2-2; 7 nucleotides agree with TRBD2. The CDR3 loop spans 16 amino acids. V gave up 0 bases and J gave up 0 bases; unmatched junction bases: 2. CDR1 SGHRS and CDR2 YFSETQ come from the germline V gene. The CDR3 spells CASSLVAGANTGELFF. The CDR3 DNA reads TGCGCCAGCAGCTTGGTGGCGGGAGCGAACACCGGGGAGCTGTTTTTT. The variable domain in full, with the rest retrieved from reference TRBV5-1 and TRBJ2-2, is KAGVTQTPRYLIKTRGQQVTLSCSPISGHRSVSWYQQTPGQGLQFLFEYFSETQRNKGNFPGRFSGRQFSNSRSEMNVSTLELGDSALYLCASSLVAGANTGELFFGEGSRLTVL.

V usage is TRBV2 and J usage is TRBJ1-2; D is possibly TRBD1 (5 bases). The CDR3 contains 13 residues. Trimming took off 5 bases at V and 2 bases at J, with 9 bases between the two ends. CDR1 and CDR2 from the germline V gene are SNHLY and FYNNEI. CDR3: CASSLGLNYGYTF. Written as DNA, the CDR3 is TGTGCCAGCAGTCTGGGACTGAACTATGGCTACACCTTC.

The genes are TRBV5-5 and TRBJ1-1, with D perhaps matching TRBD1 (6 bases). Germline V gene lookup returns CDR1 SGHKS and CDR2 YYEKEE (reference sequence). The CDR3 consists of 18 residues. Trimming stripped 4 bases from V and 5 bases from J, with 27 bases between. The CDR3 region has the DNA TGTGCCAGCAGCCCGTTTCTCGGACAGCCCAACTGGGGGACTGAAGCTTTCTTT. It codes for CASSPFLGQPNWGTEAFF.

The gene calls are TRBV7-9 and TRBJ1-3; tentatively, D is TRBD1 (5 bases). CDR3 length equals 16 residues. CDR1 and CDR2 from the germline V gene are SEHNR and FQNEAQ (reference sequence). The V and J ends lost 4 bases and 4 bases respectively, with 17 bases between them. The CDR3 nucleotides read TGTGCCAGCAGCTATAAAGGGGATGCGTTGGGAAACACCATATATTTT. This translates into CASSYKGDALGNTIYF.

This sequence joins TRBV7-2 and TRBJ2-7, with D perhaps matching TRBD2 (6 bases). Trimming took off 5 bases at V and 3 bases at J, with 11 bases between the two ends. The CDR3 consists of 13 residues. In germline, CDR1 is SGHTA, CDR2 FQGNSA. This chain's CDR3 is CASSPGLNYEQYF. CDR3 sequence (DNA): TGTGCCAGCAGCCCGGGACTGAACTACGAGCAGTACTTC.

The chain has TRBV7-3 and TRBJ2-2; D call uncertain. Trimming took off 2 bases at V and 0 bases at J, with 10 bases between the two ends. This CDR3 has 16 residues. Germline loops: CDR1 SGHTA, CDR2 FQGTGA. The CDR3, as DNA: TGTGCCAGCAGCTTAGGCGGTGCACCGAACACCGGGGAGCTGTTTTTT. It is translated as CASSLGGAPNTGELFF.

The V and J genes are TRBV11-2 and TRBJ2-4, with 10 nucleotides matching TRBD2. This CDR3 has 17 amino acids. Trimming took 5 bases from V and 4 from J; bases not matched to a gene: 11. The germline V gene encodes CDR1 SGHAT and CDR2 FQNNGV. CDR3 in amino acids: CASSGLKSSGGKNIQYF. In nucleotides, the CDR3 is TGTGCCAGCAGCGGACTGAAGAGTAGCGGGGGGAAAAACATTCAGTACTTC.

This clone was observed a handful of times. The chain uses TRBV6-6 and TRBJ1-1, with a weak D call TRBD1 (6 bases). Germline CDR1 MNHNY, CDR2 SVGAGI (reference sequence). The CDR3 contains 14 residues. Trimming removed 8 bases at V and 1 base at J, with 14 bases between. CDR3 amino acids: CASRKEQGNTEAFF. The CDR3, as DNA: TGTGCCAGCCGAAAGGAACAGGGGAACACTGAAGCTTTCTTT.